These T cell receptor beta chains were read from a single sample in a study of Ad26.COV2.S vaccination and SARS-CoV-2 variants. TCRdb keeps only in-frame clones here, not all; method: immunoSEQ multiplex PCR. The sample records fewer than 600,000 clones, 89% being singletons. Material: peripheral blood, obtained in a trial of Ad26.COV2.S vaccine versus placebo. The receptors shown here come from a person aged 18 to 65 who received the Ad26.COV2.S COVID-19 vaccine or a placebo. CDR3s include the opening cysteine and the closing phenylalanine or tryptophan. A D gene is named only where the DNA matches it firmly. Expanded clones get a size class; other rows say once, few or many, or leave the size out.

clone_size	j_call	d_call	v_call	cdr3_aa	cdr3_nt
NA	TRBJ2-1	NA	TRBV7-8	CASSLSSVTYNEQFF	TGTGCCAGCAGCTTATCGAGCGTGACCTACAATGAGCAGTTCTTC
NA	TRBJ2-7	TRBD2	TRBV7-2	CASSNAGGRWYEQYF	TGTGCCAGCAGTAATGCGGGGGGGCGGTGGTACGAGCAGTACTTC
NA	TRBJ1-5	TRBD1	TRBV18	CASSPPASGGYQPQHF	TGTGCCAGCTCACCACCGGCGTCAGGGGGCTATCAGCCCCAGCATTTT
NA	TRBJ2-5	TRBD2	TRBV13	CASSLRRERGETQYF	TGTGCCAGCAGCTTAAGGCGGGAGAGGGGAGAGACCCAGTACTTC
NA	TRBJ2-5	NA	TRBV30	CAWRRNGKETQYF	TGTGCCTGGAGGCGAAACGGAAAAGAGACCCAGTACTTC
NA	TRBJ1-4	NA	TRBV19	CASSISAGGEKLFF	TGTGCCAGTAGTATCAGCGCCGGTGGTGAAAAACTGTTTTTT
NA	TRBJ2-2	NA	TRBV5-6	CASSLGGRRNTGELFF	TGTGCCAGCAGCTTGGGGGGCAGGCGAAACACCGGGGAGCTGTTTTTT
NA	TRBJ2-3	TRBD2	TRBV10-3	CATGLAGADTQYF	TGTGCCACCGGACTAGCGGGAGCAGATACGCAGTATTTT
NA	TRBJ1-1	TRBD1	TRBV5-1	CASSAQPGGNTEAFF	TGCGCCAGCAGCGCCCAACCAGGGGGAAACACTGAAGCTTTCTTT
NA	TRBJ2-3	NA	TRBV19	CASSLGGTDTQYF	TGTGCCAGTAGTCTAGGCGGGACAGATACGCAGTATTTT
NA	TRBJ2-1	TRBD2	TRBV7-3	CASSSSSGGGNNEQFF	TGTGCCAGCAGCTCCTCGAGCGGCGGGGGAAACAATGAGCAGTTCTTC
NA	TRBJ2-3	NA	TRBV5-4	CASSPGSTDTQYF	TGTGCCAGCAGCCCCGGGAGTACAGATACGCAGTATTTT
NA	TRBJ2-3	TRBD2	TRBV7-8	CASRRLAGARTDTQYF	TGTGCCAGCAGACGGCTAGCGGGAGCCCGCACAGATACGCAGTATTTT
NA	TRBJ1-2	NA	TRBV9	CASSVQGNYGYTF	TGTGCCAGCAGCGTACAGGGGAACTATGGCTACACCTTC
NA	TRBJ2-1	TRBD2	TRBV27	CASSLSREWYNEQFF	TGTGCCAGCAGTTTATCGCGGGAGTGGTACAATGAGCAGTTCTTC
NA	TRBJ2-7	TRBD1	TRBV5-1	CASSLSGTGVSYEQYF	TGCGCCAGCAGCTTGAGCGGGACAGGGGTCTCCTACGAGCAGTACTTC
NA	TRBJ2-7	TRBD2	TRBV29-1	CSIAGAYEQYF	TGCAGCATTGCGGGAGCCTACGAGCAGTACTTC
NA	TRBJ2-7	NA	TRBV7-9	CASSLQGGTYEQYF	TGTGCCAGCAGCTTACAGGGGGGCACGTACGAGCAGTACTTC
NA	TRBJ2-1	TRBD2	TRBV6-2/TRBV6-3	CASSYPGTSEFF	TGTGCCAGCAGTTACCCCGGGACTAGTGAGTTCTTC
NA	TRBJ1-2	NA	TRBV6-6	CASSYRQVYGYTF	TGTGCCAGCAGCTACCGACAGGTTTATGGCTACACCTTC
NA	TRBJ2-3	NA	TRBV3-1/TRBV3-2	CASSQDPPDTQYF	TGTGCCAGCAGCCAAGATCCCCCAGATACGCAGTATTTT
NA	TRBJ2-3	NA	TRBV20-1	CRTGTTDTQYF	TGCCGAACGGGAACCACAGATACGCAGTATTTT
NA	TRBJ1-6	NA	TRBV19	CASTPYRPGGYNSPLHF	TGTGCCAGTACCCCCTACAGGCCCGGCGGCTATAATTCACCCCTCCACTTT
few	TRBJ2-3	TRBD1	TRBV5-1	CASSLGQGLDTQYF	TGCGCCAGCAGCCTCGGACAGGGGTTGGATACGCAGTATTTT
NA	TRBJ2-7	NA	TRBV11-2	CASSLDEDRRSYEQYF	TGTGCCAGCAGCTTAGATGAGGACCGAAGATCCTACGAGCAGTACTTC
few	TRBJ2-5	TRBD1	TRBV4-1	CASSQDPWTGPGETQYF	TGCGCCAGCAGCCAAGACCCGTGGACAGGACCGGGAGAGACCCAGTACTTC
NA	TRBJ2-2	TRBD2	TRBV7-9	CASDPTSGTGELFF	TGTGCCAGCGACCCGACTAGCGGAACCGGGGAGCTGTTTTTT
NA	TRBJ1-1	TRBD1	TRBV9	CASSPGQTNTEAFF	TGTGCCAGCAGCCCGGGACAGACGAACACTGAAGCTTTCTTT
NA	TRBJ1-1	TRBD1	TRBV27	CASSGGTVNTEAFF	TGTGCCAGCAGTGGGGGGACAGTGAACACTGAAGCTTTCTTT
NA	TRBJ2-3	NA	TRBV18	CASSPPVPYTTDTQYF	TGTGCCAGCTCACCACCGGTCCCTTATACCACAGATACGCAGTATTTT
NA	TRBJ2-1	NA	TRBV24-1	CATSDPLGASSYNEQFF	TGTGCCACCAGTGATCCTTTGGGCGCGAGCTCCTACAATGAGCAGTTCTTC
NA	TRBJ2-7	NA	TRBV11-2	CASSLGRTAVPYEQYF	TGTGCCAGCAGCCTAGGACGGACAGCTGTACCCTACGAGCAGTACTTC
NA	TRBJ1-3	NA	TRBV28	CASSLDRRTGNTIYF	TGTGCCAGCAGCCTTGACAGGCGTACTGGAAACACCATATATTTT
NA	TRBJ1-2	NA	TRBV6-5	CASSSRTGGGYTF	TGTGCCAGCAGTTCCAGGACCGGGGGGGGCTACACCTTC
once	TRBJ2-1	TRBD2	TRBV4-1	CASSQHTATSGRDEQFF	TGCGCCAGCAGCCAACACACCGCGACTAGCGGGAGAGATGAGCAGTTCTTC
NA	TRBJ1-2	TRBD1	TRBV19	CASSTRRQGFGYTF	TGTGCCAGTAGTACCCGCCGACAGGGGTTTGGCTACACCTTC
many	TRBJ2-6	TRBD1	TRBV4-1	CASSQETGSGANVLTF	TGCGCCAGCAGCCAAGAGACAGGGTCTGGGGCCAACGTCCTGACTTTC
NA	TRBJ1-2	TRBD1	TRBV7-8	CASSSRQGPLPRTF	TGTGCCAGCAGTTCTCGACAGGGCCCTCTCCCCAGGACCTTC
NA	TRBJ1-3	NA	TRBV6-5	CASSVRGTGRNTIYF	TGTGCCAGCAGCGTCCGGGGAACTGGACGAAACACCATATATTTT
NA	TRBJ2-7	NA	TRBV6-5	CASRTGTSSYEQYF	TGTGCCAGCAGAACCGGGACCTCGAGTTACGAGCAGTACTTC
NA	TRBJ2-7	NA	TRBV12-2	CASRLRGGRANEQYF	TGTGCAAGTCGCTTAAGGGGCGGCAGGGCCAACGAGCAGTACTTC
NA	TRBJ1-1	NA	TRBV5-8	CASNPWGANTEAFF	TGTGCCAGCAACCCGTGGGGGGCGAACACTGAAGCTTTCTTT
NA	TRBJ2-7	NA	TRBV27	CASSLTLGGLSYEQYF	TGTGCCAGCAGTTTAACCCTCGGGGGCCTTTCCTACGAGCAGTACTTC
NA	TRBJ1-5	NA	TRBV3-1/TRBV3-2	CASSPSLGVGANQPQHF	TGTGCCAGCAGCCCTTCGTTGGGGGTCGGGGCCAATCAGCCCCAGCATTTT
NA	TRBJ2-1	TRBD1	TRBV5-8	CASSVDRGNLNNEQFF	TGTGCCAGCAGCGTCGACAGGGGTAACTTAAACAATGAGCAGTTCTTC
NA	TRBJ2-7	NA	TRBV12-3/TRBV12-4	CASLGRGEQYF	TGTGCCAGCCTCGGACGGGGCGAGCAGTACTTC
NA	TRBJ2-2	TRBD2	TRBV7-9	CASRSGMDTGELFF	TGTGCCAGCCGTAGCGGGATGGACACCGGGGAGCTGTTTTTT
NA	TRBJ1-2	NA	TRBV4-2	CASSDGPNYGYTF	TGTGCCAGCAGCGACGGCCCTAACTATGGCTACACCTTC
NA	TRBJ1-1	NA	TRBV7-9	CASSLVSREAFF	TGTGCCAGCAGCTTAGTGTCGCGGGAAGCTTTCTTT
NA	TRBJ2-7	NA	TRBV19	CASLRGGSYEQYF	TGTGCCAGCCTAAGAGGGGGGTCCTACGAGCAGTACTTC
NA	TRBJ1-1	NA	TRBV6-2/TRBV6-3	CASSGPGRGEPEAFF	TGTGCCAGCAGTGGCCCCGGGCGAGGGGAGCCTGAAGCTTTCTTT
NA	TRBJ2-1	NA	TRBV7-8	CASSFIRGNEQFF	TGTGCCAGCAGCTTTATCCGGGGCAATGAGCAGTTCTTC
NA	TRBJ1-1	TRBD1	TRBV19	CASKGAPLMNTEAFF	TGTGCCAGTAAGGGGGCGCCGTTAATGAACACTGAAGCTTTCTTT
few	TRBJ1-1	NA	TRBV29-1	CSGSTGAGDTEAFF	TGCAGCGGATCCACGGGGGCCGGAGACACTGAAGCTTTCTTT
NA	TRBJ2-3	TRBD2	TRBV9	CASSLQGGASTDTQYF	TGTGCCAGCAGCCTCCAGGGAGGGGCAAGCACAGATACGCAGTATTTT
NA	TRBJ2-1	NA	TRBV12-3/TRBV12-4	CASSFDGLWEFF	TGTGCCAGCAGTTTTGACGGACTCTGGGAGTTCTTC
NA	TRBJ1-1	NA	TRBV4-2	CASSPRTVLRLRAFF	TGTGCCAGCAGCCCCCGGACAGTTCTGAGGCTTCGGGCTTTCTTT